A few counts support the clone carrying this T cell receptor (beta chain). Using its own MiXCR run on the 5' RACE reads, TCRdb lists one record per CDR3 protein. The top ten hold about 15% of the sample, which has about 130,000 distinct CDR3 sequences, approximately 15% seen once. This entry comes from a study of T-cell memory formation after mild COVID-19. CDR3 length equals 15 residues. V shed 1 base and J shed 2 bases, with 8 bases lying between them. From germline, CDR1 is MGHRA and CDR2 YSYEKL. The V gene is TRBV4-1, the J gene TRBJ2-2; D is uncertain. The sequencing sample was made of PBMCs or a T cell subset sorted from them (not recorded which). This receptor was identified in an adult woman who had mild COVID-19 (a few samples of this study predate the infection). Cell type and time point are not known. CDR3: CASSQVQFNTGELFF. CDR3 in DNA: TGCGCCAGCAGCCAAGTCCAGTTCAACACCGGGGAGCTGTTTTTT.